These 21 T cell receptor beta chains were sequenced from one sample in a study of radiation and T cells in renal cell carcinoma. Libraries were prepared by immunoSEQ multiplex PCR; TCRdb keeps only in-frame clonotypes and omits some of them. The sample yields some 120,000 clones, roughly four fifths seen once. Time point of the sample: blood 2 weeks post-SBRT. The treatment denotes: 15 Gy SBRT to primary tumor, nephrectomy 4 weeks later. The specimen was blood, collected from a patient whose treatment included radiotherapy and nephrectomy. These receptors were taken from a middle-aged man with renal cell carcinoma.

The chain is built from TRBV6-1 and TRBJ2-7; 8 positions agree with TRBD2. The V segment lost 6 bases and the J segment 2 bases; nucleotides outside the gene matches: 9. The CDR3 extends over 15 amino acids. Germline CDR1 and CDR2: MNHNS and SASEGT. The DNA of the CDR3 is TGTGCCAGCAGCCCCGGGGGGGGGAAACCCTACGAGCAGTACTTC. Its protein product is CASSPGGGKPYEQYF.

The chain has TRBV4-3 and TRBJ2-5, with 7 bases aligning to TRBD1. The last part of the DNA fits TRBJ2-7 better; the J call may be wrong. Per germline, CDR1 LGHNA and CDR2 YSLEER. The CDR3 contains 13 residues. The CDR3 sequence: CASSHFQGDEQYF. The CDR3 DNA is TGCGCCAGCAGCCATTTCCAGGGGGACGAGCAGTACTTC.

The V call is TRBV5-1, the J call TRBJ2-7, with 7 bases that match TRBD1. J lost 2 bases, V lost 4 bases, and 3 bases had no gene match. Germline loops: CDR1 SGHRS, CDR2 YFSETQ. The CDR3 has 13 residues. The CDR3 DNA reads TGCGCCAGCAGCACCGGGACAGCCTACGAGCAGTACTTC. Residues: CASSTGTAYEQYF.

This rearrangement joins TRBV6-1 to TRBJ2-5; a weak D match, TRBD2 (5 bases). V was shortened by 3 bases and J by 9 bases, with 17 bases between the two germline ends. The germline V gene encodes CDR1 MNHNS and CDR2 SASEGT. This CDR3 comprises 14 residues. The CDR3 DNA follows: TGTGCCAGCAGTGAGGTAGCGTCCCTTGGGGCCCAGTACTTC. This translates into CASSEVASLGAQYF.

This sequence joins TRBV5-5 and TRBJ1-1, with 8 bases fitting TRBD1. Germline V gene sequence: CDR1 SGHKS, CDR2 YYEKEE (reference sequence). The J segment lost 5 bases and the V segment lost 2 bases, leaving 11 bases of the junction unmatched. CDR3 length: 16 amino acids. CDR3 DNA: TGTGCCAGCAGCTTAGGGTTTGACAGGGGAAAGACTGAAGCTTTCTTT. Translation gives CASSLGFDRGKTEAFF.

This chain uses TRBV6-5 with TRBJ1-2; 7 bases fit TRBD1. Germline V lookup: CDR1 MNHEY, CDR2 SVGAGI. V was pared by 11 bases and J by 3 bases, with 12 bases of the junction left unmatched. The CDR3 length is 14 residues. Here the CDR3 reads CAASTGPYHYGYTF. The CDR3 coding sequence is TGTGCCGCATCGACAGGGCCATATCACTATGGCTACACCTTC.

A few counts support this clone. The chain couples TRBV29-1 to TRBJ1-1; no firm D call. V dropped 7 bases and J dropped 0 bases, with 12 bases sitting between them. In germline, CDR1 is SQVTM, CDR2 ANQGSEA. The CDR3 is 13 residues long. The CDR3 loop reads CSGEMNVNTEAFF. In DNA, the CDR3 is TGCAGCGGGGAGATGAACGTGAACACTGAAGCTTTCTTT.

This clone was observed a handful of times. The chain uses TRBV7-9 and TRBJ1-1; D is unresolved. Trimming shortened V by 2 bases and J by 1 base, and 2 bases separated the two germline ends. CDR1 is SEHNR and CDR2 is FQNEAQ in the germline V gene (reference sequence). The CDR3 length is 12 residues. CDR3: CASSLQNTEAFF. CDR3 DNA: TGTGCCAGCAGCTTACAGAACACTGAAGCTTTCTTT.

This clone occurred once. This sequence joins TRBV7-2 and TRBJ1-5; D uncertain. The CDR3 length is 15 residues. V was cut by 3 bases and J by 3 bases, with 12 bases left in between. Germline CDR1 SGHTA, CDR2 FQGNSA. The chain's CDR3 is CASSLQGMFNQPQHF. In nucleotides, the CDR3 is TGTGCCAGCAGCTTGCAAGGGATGTTCAATCAGCCCCAGCATTTT.

The chain uses TRBV4-1 and TRBJ2-2; a weak D match, TRBD2 (6 bases). V gave up 4 bases and J gave up 3 bases, with 18 bases separating them. Germline values: CDR1 MGHRA, CDR2 YSYEKL. The CDR3 loop spans 17 amino acids. This CDR3 reads CASSPGADRGYTGELFF. DNA of the CDR3: TGCGCCAGCAGCCCGGGAGCCGACCGCGGGTACACCGGGGAGCTGTTTTTT.

CDR3 DNA: TGCGCCAGCAGCTTGGTCGGAGGGCCGAACACTGAAGCTTTCTTT. As protein: CASSLVGGPNTEAFF. The rearrangement joins TRBV5-1 to TRBJ1-1, with no clear D. There are 15 residues in the CDR3. From germline, CDR1 is SGHRS and CDR2 YFSETQ. Trimming left V 0 bases short and J 1 base short, with 10 bases between.

The chain recombines TRBV5-5 with TRBJ2-7; 7 positions match TRBD1. This CDR3 has 13 amino acids. Germline CDR1 is SGHKS and CDR2 is YYEKEE (reference sequence). V lost 3 bases, J lost 7 bases, and 7 bases stayed unmatched. Written as DNA, the CDR3 is TGTGCCAGCAGCTCCGAGGGACAGACTGAGCAGTACTTC. Translated, it gives CASSSEGQTEQYF.

The chain couples TRBV5-1 to TRBJ2-7; 8 positions match TRBD2. CDR1 SGHRS and CDR2 YFSETQ come from the germline V gene. The CDR3 totals 14 residues. With 6 bases clipped from V and 5 bases from J, the junction kept 10 bases outside the gene matches. CDR3 DNA: TGCGCCAGCAACACGGGGGGGCGCAGGGACGAGCAGTACTTC. This encodes CASNTGGRRDEQYF. The variable domain in full, completed from reference TRBV5-1 and TRBJ2-7, reads KAGVTQTPRYLIKTRGQQVTLSCSPISGHRSVSWYQQTPGQGLQFLFEYFSETQRNKGNFPGRFSGRQFSNSRSEMNVSTLELGDSALYLCASNTGGRRDEQYFGPGTRLTVT.

The CDR3 loop is CASSPTGVQETQYF. The CDR3 bases are TGTGCCAGCTCCCCCACAGGGGTGCAAGAGACCCAGTACTTC. The rearrangement links TRBV18 to TRBJ2-5, with 7 nucleotides matching TRBD1. V trimming: 6 bases; J trimming: 2 bases; junction bases outside the gene matches: 6. Germline V gene data show CDR1 as KGHSH and CDR2 as LQKENI. The CDR3 spans 14 residues.

V gene TRBV11-2 combines with J gene TRBJ2-6; a possible D gene is TRBD2 (5 bases). This CDR3 region has 16 residues. V gave up 1 base and J gave up 0 bases, with 7 bases separating them. Germline V gives CDR1 SGHAT, CDR2 FQNNGV. CDR3 in amino acids: CASSLVATSGANVLTF. The DNA for the CDR3 is TGTGCCAGCAGCTTAGTAGCGACCTCTGGGGCCAACGTCCTGACTTTC.

V and J are TRBV19 and TRBJ1-6, with D possibly being TRBD1 (5 bases). Germline CDR1 is LNHDA and CDR2 is SQIVND (reference sequence). This CDR3 spans 16 amino acids. Trimming took 9 bases from V and 7 from J, leaving 22 bases between them. The CDR3 spells CASKYRAGRENSPLHF. DNA of the CDR3: TGTGCCAGCAAGTACCGAGCGGGACGGGAGAATTCACCCCTCCACTTT. The whole variable domain, remainder taken from reference TRBV19 and TRBJ1-6, is DGGITQSPKYLFRKEGQNVTLSCEQNLNHDAMYWYRQDPGQGLRLIYYSQIVNDFQKGDIAEGYSVSREKKESFPLTVTSAQKNPTAFYLCASKYRAGRENSPLHFGNGTRLTVT.

The genes are TRBV2 and TRBJ1-4; perhaps TRBD1 as D (5 bases). Germline V gives CDR1 SNHLY, CDR2 FYNNEI. The CDR3 is made up of 15 amino acids. Trimming shortened V by 6 bases and J by 6 bases, and 17 bases separated the two germline ends. Here the CDR3 reads CASSNAPGGDEKLFF. The CDR3 nucleotides read TGTGCCAGCAGCAATGCACCGGGGGGGGATGAAAAACTGTTTTTT.

The chain carries TRBV27 and TRBJ2-1; maybe TRBD2 (6 bases). Germline CDR1 MNHEY, CDR2 SMNVEV (reference sequence). V shed 5 bases and J shed 6 bases, with 11 bases lying between them. The CDR3 loop spans 13 amino acids. This chain's CDR3 is CASSRRGVNEQFF. The CDR3 DNA sequence: TGTGCCAGCAGTCGCCGCGGGGTCAATGAGCAGTTCTTC.

The chain recombines TRBV5-1 with TRBJ2-5; D is unclear. V dropped 4 bases and J dropped 2 bases, with 9 bases sitting between them. Germline loops: CDR1 SGHRS, CDR2 YFSETQ. The CDR3 totals 13 residues. The CDR3 bases are TGCGCCAGCAGCCCGAACAGTCAAGAGACCCAGTACTTC. Its protein product is CASSPNSQETQYF. The complete variable domain, with remaining parts taken from reference TRBV5-1 and TRBJ2-5, reads KAGVTQTPRYLIKTRGQQVTLSCSPISGHRSVSWYQQTPGQGLQFLFEYFSETQRNKGNFPGRFSGRQFSNSRSEMNVSTLELGDSALYLCASSPNSQETQYFGPGTRLLVL.

This chain links TRBV11-3 with TRBJ2-1; D possibly corresponds to TRBD1 (5 bases). The CDR3 spans 14 residues. CDR1 and CDR2 (germline): SGHNT, YENEEA. Trimming pared 1 base from V and 3 bases from J, leaving 7 bases between. The CDR3 loop reads CASSLGQLYNEQFF. The CDR3 DNA is TGTGCCAGCAGCTTAGGACAGCTCTACAATGAGCAGTTCTTC.

The chain recombines TRBV27 with TRBJ2-3; 7 nucleotides match TRBD1. V shed 7 bases and J 4 bases; nucleotides not matched to a gene: 11. The CDR3 loop spans 15 amino acids. Germline loops: CDR1 MNHEY, CDR2 SMNVEV (reference sequence). This CDR3 reads CASTHGTEGSDTQYF. The CDR3 nucleotides read TGTGCCAGCACCCACGGGACAGAGGGGTCAGATACGCAGTATTTT.